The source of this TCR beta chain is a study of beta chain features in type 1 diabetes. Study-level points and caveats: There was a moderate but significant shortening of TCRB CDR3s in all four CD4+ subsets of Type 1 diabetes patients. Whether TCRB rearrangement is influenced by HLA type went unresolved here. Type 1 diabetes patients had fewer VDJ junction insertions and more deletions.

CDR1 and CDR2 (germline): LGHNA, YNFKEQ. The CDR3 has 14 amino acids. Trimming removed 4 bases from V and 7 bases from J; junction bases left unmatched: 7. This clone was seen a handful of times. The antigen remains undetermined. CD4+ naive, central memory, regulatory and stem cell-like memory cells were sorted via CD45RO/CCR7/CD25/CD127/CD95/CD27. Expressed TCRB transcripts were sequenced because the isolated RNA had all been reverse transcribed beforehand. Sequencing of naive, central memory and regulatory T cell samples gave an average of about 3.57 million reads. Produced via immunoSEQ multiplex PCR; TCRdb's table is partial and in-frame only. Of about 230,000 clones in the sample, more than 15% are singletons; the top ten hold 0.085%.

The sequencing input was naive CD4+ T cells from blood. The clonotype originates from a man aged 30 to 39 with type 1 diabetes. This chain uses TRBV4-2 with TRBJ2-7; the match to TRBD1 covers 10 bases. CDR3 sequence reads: CASSLGQGSEEQYF. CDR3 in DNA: TGTGCCAGCAGCCTGGGACAGGGGTCCGAAGAGCAGTACTTC.